This TCR beta chain was recorded in a study of patients and donors after allogeneic stem cell transplantation. TCRdb re-analysed the RT-PCR reads in MiXCR, keeping a single row per CDR3 protein. The sample consists of hundreds of thousands of distinct CDR3 sequences, around 16% of them appearing once. The clonotype originates from a human donor who was either an allogeneic HSCT recipient or a stem cell or donor lymphocyte infusion donor (not recorded which). It is not recorded whose cells these are; they may come from a transplant donor. Sequencing was performed on blood, either unsorted or a sorted T cell fraction (not recorded which).

The CDR3 is CASSPRGIQYF. CDR3 coding DNA: TGTGCCAGCAGTCCTAGAGGCATTCAGTACTTC. This sequence joins TRBV6-2 or TRBV6-3 and TRBJ2-4; D is unclear. CDR3 length equals 11 residues. Germline CDR1 reads MNHEY; CDR2 reads SVGEGT. V was clipped by 5 bases and J by 9 bases, with 8 bases between them.